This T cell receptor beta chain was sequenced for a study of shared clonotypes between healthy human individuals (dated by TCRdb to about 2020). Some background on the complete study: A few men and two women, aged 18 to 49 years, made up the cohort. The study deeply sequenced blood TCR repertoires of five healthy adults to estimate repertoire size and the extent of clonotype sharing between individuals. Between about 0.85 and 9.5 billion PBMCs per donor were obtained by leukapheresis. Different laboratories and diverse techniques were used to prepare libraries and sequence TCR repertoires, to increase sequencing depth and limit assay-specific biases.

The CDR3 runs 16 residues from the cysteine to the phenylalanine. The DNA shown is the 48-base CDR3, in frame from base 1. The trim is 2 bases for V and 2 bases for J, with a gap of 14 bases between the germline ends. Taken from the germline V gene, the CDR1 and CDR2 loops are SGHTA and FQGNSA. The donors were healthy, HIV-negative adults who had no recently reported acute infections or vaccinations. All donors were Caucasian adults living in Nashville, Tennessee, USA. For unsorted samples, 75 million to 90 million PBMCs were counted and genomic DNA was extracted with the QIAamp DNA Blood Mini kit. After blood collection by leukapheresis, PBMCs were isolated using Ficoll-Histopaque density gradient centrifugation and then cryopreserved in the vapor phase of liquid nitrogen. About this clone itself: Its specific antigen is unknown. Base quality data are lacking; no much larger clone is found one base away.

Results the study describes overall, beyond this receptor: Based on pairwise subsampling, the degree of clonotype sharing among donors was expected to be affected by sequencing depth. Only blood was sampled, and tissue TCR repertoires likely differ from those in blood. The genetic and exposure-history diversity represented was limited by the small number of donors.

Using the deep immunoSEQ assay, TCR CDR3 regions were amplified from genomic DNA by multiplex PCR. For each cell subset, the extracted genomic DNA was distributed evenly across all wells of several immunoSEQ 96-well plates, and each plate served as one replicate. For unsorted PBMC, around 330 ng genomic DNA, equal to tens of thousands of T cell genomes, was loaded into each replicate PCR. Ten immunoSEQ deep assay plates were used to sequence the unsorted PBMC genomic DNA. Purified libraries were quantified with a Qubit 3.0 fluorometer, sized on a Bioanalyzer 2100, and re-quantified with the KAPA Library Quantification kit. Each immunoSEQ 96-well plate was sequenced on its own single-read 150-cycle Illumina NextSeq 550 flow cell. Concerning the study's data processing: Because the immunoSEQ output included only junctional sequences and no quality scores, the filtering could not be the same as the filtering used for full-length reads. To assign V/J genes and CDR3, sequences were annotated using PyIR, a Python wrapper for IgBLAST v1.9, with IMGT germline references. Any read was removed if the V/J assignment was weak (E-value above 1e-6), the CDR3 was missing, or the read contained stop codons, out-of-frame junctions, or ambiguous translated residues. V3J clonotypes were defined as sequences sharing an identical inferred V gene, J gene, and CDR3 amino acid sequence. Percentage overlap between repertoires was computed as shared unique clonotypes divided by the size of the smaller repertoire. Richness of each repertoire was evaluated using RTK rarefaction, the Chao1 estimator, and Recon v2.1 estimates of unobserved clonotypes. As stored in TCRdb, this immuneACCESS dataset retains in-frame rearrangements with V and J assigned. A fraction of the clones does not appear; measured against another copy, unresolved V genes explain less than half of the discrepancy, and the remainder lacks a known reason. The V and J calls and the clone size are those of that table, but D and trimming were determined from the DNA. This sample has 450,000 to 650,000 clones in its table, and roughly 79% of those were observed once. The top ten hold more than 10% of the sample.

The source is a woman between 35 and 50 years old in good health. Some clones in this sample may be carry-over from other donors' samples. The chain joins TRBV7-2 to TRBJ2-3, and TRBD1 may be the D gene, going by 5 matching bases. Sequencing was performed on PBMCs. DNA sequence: TGTGCCAGCAGCTTAAGGACAACCCTCCTCACAGATACGCAGTATTTT. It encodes CASSLRTTLLTDTQYF. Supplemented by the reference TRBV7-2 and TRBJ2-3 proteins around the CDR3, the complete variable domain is GAGVSQSPSNKVTEKGKDVELRCDPISGHTALYWYRQSLGQGLEFLIYFQGNSAPDKSGLPSDRFSAERTGGSVSTLTIQRTQQEDSAVYLCASSLRTTLLTDTQYFGPGTRLTVL.